The source of this T cell receptor beta chain is a study of blood T cell repertoires in COVID-19. The protocol was immunoSEQ multiplex PCR, while the TCRdb copy is restricted to in-frame clones and leaves out a portion. The sample holds over 120,000 clones, 70% to 90% seen once. This clone has a handful of counts. There are 17 residues in the CDR3. Germline CDR1 and CDR2: SGHAT and FQNNGV. V was clipped by 6 bases and J by 0 bases, with 15 bases between them. The sequenced sample consisted of peripheral blood. The genes are TRBV11-2 and TRBJ2-6; maybe TRBD1 (5 bases). The sequence came from a human donor with acute or convalescent COVID-19. The donor label of this sample is uncertain. The CDR3 region has the DNA TGTGCCAGCAGGACCACAGCAGACAGCTCTGGGGCCAACGTCCTGACTTTC. It specifies CASRTTADSSGANVLTF.